At least ten counts were recorded for the clone carrying this TCR beta chain. Antigen: not known. The sample originates from a study of regulatory T cells in long-lasting Graves disease. Notes on the study in general: It was in persistent disease that TRBV28, TRBJ1-2 and TRBJ2-5 were favored.

The CDR3 sequence is 12 residues long. Per the germline V gene, CDR1 is SQVTM and CDR2 is ANQGSEA. The ends were cut back, 4 bases at V and 4 bases at J, with 9 bases in the middle. Construction of the TCR beta libraries employed iRepertoire HTBI primers in conjunction with Arm-PCR of CDR3 regions. MiXCR, applied by TCRdb to the multiplex PCR reads, yields one record per CDR3 protein. The sample records roughly 410,000 distinct CDR3 sequences, 15% being singletons. The sample's time point: newly diagnosed GD, antithyroid drugs for less than 3 months. The TCR library was made from RNA that had been extracted from PBMCs in TRIzol. This same sample was also taken into another study, of T cells in Graves' hyperthyroidism and ophthalmopathy.

This receptor was identified in a woman aged 40-49 years with Graves disease. The chain carries TRBV29-1 and TRBJ2-3, with D possibly TRBD1 on 5 matching bases. This material consisted of peripheral blood mononuclear cells (PBMCs), taken at new diagnosis, from a patient treated with antithyroid drugs. The CDR3 DNA is TGCAGCGTTGCCAGGGATTCAGATACGCAGTATTTT. It encodes CSVARDSDTQYF.